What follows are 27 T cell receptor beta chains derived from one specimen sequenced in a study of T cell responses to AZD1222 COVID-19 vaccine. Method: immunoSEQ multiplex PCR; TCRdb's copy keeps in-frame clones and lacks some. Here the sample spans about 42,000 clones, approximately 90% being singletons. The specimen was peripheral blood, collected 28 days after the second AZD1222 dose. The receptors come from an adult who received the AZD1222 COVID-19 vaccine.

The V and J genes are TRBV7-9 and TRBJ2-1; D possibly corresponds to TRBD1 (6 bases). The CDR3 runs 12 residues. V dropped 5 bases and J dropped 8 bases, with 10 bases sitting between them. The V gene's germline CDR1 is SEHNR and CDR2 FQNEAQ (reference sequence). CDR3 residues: CASSPGADEQFF. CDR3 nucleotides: TGTGCCAGCAGCCCAGGGGCGGATGAGCAGTTCTTC.

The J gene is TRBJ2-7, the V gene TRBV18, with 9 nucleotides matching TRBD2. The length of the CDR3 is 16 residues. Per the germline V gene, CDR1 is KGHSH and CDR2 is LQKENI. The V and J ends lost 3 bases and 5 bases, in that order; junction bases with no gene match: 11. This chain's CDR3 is CASSPLAGGRKHEQYF. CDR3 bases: TGTGCCAGCTCACCTTTGGCGGGGGGGCGTAAACACGAGCAGTACTTC. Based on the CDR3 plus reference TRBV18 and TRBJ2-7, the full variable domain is NAGVMQNPRHLVRRRGQEARLRCSPMKGHSHVYWYRQLPEEGLKFMVYLQKENIIDESGMPKERFSAEFPKEGPSILRIQQVVRGDSAAYFCASSPLAGGRKHEQYFGPGTRLTVT.

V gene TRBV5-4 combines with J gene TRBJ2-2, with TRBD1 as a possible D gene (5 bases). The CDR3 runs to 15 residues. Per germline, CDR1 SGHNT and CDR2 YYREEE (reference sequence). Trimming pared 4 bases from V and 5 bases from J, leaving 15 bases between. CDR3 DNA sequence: TGTGCCAGCAGCCAATTTCAAACAGGAACCGGGGAGCTGTTTTTT. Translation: CASSQFQTGTGELFF.

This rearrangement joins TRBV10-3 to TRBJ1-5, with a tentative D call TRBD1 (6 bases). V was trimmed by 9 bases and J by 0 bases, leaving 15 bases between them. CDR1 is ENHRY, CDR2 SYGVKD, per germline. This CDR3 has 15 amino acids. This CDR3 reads CAISRDKYSNQPQHF. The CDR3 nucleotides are TGTGCCATATCCCGGGACAAGTATAGCAATCAGCCCCAGCATTTT.

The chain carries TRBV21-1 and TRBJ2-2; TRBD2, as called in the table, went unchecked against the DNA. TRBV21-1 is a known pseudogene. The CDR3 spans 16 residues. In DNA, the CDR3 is TGTGCCAGCAGCACAACCGGGACTAGAGAGGCCGGGGAGCTGTTTTTT. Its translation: CASSTTGTREAGELFF.

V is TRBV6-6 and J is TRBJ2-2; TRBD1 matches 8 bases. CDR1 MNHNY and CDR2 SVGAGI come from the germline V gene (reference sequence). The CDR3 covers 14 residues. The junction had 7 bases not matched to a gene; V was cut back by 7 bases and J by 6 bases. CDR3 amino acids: CASTARGRSGELFF. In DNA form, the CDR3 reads TGTGCCAGCACCGCCAGGGGGCGATCCGGGGAGCTGTTTTTT.

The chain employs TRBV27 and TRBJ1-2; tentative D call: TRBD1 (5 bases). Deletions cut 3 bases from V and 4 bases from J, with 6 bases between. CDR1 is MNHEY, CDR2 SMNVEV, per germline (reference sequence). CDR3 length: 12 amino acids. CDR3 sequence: CASSFQGYGYTF. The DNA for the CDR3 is TGTGCCAGCAGTTTTCAGGGCTATGGCTACACCTTC.

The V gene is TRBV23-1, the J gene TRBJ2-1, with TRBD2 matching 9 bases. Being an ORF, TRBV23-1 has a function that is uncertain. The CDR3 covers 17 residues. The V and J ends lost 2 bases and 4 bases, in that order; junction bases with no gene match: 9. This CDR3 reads CASSQPPKLAGYNEQFF. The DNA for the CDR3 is TGCGCCAGCAGTCAACCCCCTAAACTAGCGGGTTACAATGAGCAGTTCTTC.

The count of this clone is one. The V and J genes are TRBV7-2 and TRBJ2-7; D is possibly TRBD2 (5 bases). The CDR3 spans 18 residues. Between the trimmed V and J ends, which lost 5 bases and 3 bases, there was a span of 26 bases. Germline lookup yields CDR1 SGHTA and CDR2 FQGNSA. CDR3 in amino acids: CASSLKPPAVGRGYEQYF. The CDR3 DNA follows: TGTGCCAGCAGCCTTAAACCGCCCGCGGTGGGGAGAGGCTACGAGCAGTACTTC.

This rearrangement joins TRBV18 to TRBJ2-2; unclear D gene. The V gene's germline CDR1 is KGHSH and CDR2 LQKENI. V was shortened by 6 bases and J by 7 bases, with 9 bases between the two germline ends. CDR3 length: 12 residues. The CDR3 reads CASSFSGGELFF. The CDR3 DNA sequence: TGTGCCAGCTCGTTCTCGGGCGGGGAGCTGTTTTTT.

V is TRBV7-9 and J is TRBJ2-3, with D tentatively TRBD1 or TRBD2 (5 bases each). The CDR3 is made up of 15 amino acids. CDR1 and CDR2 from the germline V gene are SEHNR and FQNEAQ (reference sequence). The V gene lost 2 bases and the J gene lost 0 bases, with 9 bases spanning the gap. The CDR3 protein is CASSLWGPSTDTQYF. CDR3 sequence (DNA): TGTGCCAGCAGCTTATGGGGACCGAGCACAGATACGCAGTATTTT.

The CDR3: CASSLDAGAHPYEQYF. The CDR3 nucleotides read TGTGCCAGCAGCTTAGATGCGGGAGCGCACCCCTACGAGCAGTACTTC. V gene TRBV11-2 combines with J gene TRBJ2-7, with 7 positions matching TRBD2. The CDR3 spans 16 residues. After removal of 0 bases from V and 2 bases from J, the junction contained 7 bases not matched to a gene. The germline gives CDR1 SGHAT, CDR2 FQNNGV.

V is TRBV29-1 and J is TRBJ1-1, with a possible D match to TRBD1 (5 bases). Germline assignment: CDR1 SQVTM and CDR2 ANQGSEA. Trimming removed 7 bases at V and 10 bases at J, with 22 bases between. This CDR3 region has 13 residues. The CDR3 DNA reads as TGCAGCGCAGTAGACACAGGCGCTTTTGCAGCTTTCTTT. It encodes CSAVDTGAFAAFF.

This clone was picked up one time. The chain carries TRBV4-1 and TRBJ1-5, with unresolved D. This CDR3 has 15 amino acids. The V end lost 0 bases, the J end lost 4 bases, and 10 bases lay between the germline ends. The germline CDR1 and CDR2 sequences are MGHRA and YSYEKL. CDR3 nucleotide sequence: TGCGCCAGCAGCCAAGAAGGCCCAGTTAATCAGCCCCAGCATTTT. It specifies CASSQEGPVNQPQHF.

The CDR3 sequence: CASSYGGDPYEQYF. For the CDR3, the DNA is TGTGCCAGCAGTTATGGGGGGGACCCCTACGAGCAGTACTTC. This chain joins TRBV6-5 and TRBJ2-7, with TRBD2 identical over 7 bases. This CDR3 is built from 14 residues. Germline lookup yields CDR1 MNHEY and CDR2 SVGAGI. The ends lost 3 bases at V and 2 bases at J; junction bases unmatched: 4.

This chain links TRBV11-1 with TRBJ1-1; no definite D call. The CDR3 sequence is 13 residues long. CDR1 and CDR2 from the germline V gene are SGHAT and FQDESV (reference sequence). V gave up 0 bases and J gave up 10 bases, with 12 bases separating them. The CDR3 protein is CASSLAAGVVAFF. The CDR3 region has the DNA TGTGCCAGCAGCTTAGCAGCCGGTGTGGTAGCTTTCTTT. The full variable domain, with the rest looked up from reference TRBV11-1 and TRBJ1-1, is EAEVAQSPRYKITEKSQAVAFWCDPISGHATLYWYRQILGQGPELLVQFQDESVVDDSQLPKDRFSAERLKGVDSTLKIQPAELGDSAMYLCASSLAAGVVAFFGQGTRLTVV.

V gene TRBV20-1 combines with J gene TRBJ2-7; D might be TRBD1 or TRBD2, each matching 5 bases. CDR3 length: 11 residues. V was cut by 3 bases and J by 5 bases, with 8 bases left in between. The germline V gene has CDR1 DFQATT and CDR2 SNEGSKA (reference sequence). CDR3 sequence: CSASSGHEQYF. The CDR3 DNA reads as TGCAGTGCTAGTTCGGGGCACGAGCAGTACTTC.

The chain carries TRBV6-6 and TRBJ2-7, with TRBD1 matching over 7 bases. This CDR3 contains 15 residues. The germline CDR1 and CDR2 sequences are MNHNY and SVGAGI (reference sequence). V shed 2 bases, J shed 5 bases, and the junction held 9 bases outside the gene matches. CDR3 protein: CASSYPRDSSNEQYF. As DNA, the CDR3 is TGTGCCAGCAGTTACCCGAGGGACAGTTCCAACGAGCAGTACTTC.

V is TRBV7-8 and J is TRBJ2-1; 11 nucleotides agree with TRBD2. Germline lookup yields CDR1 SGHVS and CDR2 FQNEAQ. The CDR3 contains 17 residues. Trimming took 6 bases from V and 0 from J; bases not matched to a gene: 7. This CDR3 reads CASRRLAGTSSYNEQFF. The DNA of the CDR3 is TGTGCCAGCAGGAGACTAGCGGGGACTAGCTCCTACAATGAGCAGTTCTTC.

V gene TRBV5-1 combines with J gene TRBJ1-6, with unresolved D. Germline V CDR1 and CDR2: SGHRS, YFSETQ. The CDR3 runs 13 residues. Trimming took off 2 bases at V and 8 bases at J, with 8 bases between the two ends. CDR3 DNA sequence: TGCGCCAGCAGCTTTTTAACGGATTCACCCCTCCACTTT. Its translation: CASSFLTDSPLHF.

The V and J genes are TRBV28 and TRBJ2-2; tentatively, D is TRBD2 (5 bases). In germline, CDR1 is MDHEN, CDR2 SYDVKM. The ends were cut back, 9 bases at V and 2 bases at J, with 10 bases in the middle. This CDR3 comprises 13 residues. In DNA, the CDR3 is TGTGCCAGTCAAGCGGTTAACACCGGGGAGCTGTTTTTT. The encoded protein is CASQAVNTGELFF.

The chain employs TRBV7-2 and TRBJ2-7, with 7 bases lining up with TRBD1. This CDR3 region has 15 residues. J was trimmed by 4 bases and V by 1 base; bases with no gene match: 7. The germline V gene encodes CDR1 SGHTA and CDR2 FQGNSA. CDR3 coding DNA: TGTGCCAGCAGCTTAGAAATAGGGGGCTGGTACGAGCAGTACTTC. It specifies CASSLEIGGWYEQYF.

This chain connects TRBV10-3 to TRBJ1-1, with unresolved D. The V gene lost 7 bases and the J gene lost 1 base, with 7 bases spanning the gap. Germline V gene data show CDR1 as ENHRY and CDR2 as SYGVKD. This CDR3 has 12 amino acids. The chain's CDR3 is CAIMGGNTEAFF. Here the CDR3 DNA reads TGTGCCATCATGGGAGGGAACACTGAAGCTTTCTTT.

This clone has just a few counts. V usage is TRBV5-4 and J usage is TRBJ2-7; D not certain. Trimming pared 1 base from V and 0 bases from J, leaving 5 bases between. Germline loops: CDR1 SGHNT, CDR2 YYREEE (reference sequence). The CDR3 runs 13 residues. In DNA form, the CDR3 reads TGTGCCAGCAGCTTGCAGAACTCCTACGAGCAGTACTTC. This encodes CASSLQNSYEQYF.

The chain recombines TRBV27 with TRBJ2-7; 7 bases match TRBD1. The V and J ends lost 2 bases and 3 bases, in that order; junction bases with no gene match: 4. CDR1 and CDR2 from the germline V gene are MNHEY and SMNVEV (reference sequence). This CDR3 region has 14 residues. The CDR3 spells CASSLSRGSYEQYF. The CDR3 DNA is TGTGCCAGCAGTTTAAGCAGGGGGAGCTACGAGCAGTACTTC.

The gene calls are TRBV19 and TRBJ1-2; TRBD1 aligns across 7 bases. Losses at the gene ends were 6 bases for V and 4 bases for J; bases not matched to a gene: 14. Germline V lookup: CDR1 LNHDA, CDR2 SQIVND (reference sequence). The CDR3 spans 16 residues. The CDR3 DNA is TGTGCCAGTAGCCCAAGGGGGCAGCGTTTTGCCTATGGCTACACCTTC. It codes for CASSPRGQRFAYGYTF.

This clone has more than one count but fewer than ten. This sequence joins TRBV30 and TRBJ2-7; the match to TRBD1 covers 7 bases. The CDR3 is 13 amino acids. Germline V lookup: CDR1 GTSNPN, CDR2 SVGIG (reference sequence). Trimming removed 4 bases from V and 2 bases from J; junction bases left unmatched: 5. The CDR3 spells CAWTGQDAYEQYF. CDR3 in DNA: TGTGCCTGGACCGGACAGGACGCCTACGAGCAGTACTTC.